A single sample is the source of the 21 T cell receptor beta chains below, sequenced in a study of beta chain features in type 1 diabetes. The study, taken as a whole, reports: Moderate but significant shortening of TCRB CDR3s was recorded in all four CD4+ subsets from Type 1 diabetes patients.

Their cognate antigens are unknown. Every isolated RNA sample was fully reverse transcribed, so sequencing captured expressed TCRB transcripts. Produced via immunoSEQ multiplex PCR; TCRdb's table is partial and in-frame only. The table records more than 250,000 clones, 20% of them present only once. Sequences were obtained from naive CD4+ T cells from blood. The receptors originated from a woman aged 35 to 49 with type 1 diabetes.

This chain joins TRBV28 and TRBJ2-7, with 9 bases lining up with TRBD1. Germline-derived CDR1 and CDR2 are MDHEN and SYDVKM. This CDR3 spans 17 amino acids. V lost 7 bases to trimming and J lost 3 bases; unmatched junction nucleotides: 16. The CDR3 nucleotides are TGTGCCAGCAAGGGGTATGGGTACGGGACAGGGTTCTACGAGCAGTACTTC. Encoded protein: CASKGYGYGTGFYEQYF.

This chain joins TRBV4-2 and TRBJ2-1; tentative D call: TRBD2 (6 bases). The V gene lost 4 bases and the J gene lost 0 bases, with 13 bases spanning the gap. This CDR3 region has 16 residues. Germline CDR1 and CDR2: LGHNA and YNFKEQ. In DNA, the CDR3 is TGTGCCAGCAGCCTACTAGCCACAAGCTCCTACAATGAGCAGTTCTTC. It specifies CASSLLATSSYNEQFF.

This chain connects TRBV29-1 to TRBJ1-4, with a weak D call TRBD1 (5 bases). From germline, CDR1 is SQVTM and CDR2 ANQGSEA. Trimming cost V 5 bases and J 6 bases, with 13 bases left between them. The length of the CDR3 is 13 residues. In DNA form, the CDR3 reads TGCAGCGTTTCGGGGGAACAGGATGAAAAACTGTTTTTT. The encoded protein is CSVSGEQDEKLFF.

The rearrangement uses TRBV28 and TRBJ2-1, with 11 bases lining up with TRBD2. Per the germline V gene, CDR1 is MDHEN and CDR2 is SYDVKM. The CDR3 sequence is 17 residues long. Unmatched junction bases numbered 14, after V lost 4 bases and J lost 9 bases. The CDR3 sequence: CASSSFPLAGVKGEQFF. The CDR3 DNA reads as TGTGCCAGCAGTTCATTCCCACTAGCGGGAGTAAAGGGTGAGCAGTTCTTC.

This clone was observed a handful of times. The rearrangement joins TRBV9 to TRBJ2-5; possible D gene TRBD2, 5 bases. The CDR3 is 15 residues long. The V and J ends lost 0 bases and 9 bases respectively, with 18 bases between them. Germline V gene lookup returns CDR1 SGDLS and CDR2 YYNGEE. Here the CDR3 DNA reads TGTGCCAGCAGCGTAGAAGGATCGGGGATTACGGCCCAGTACTTC. This gives the protein CASSVEGSGITAQYF.

This clone was detected only a few times. The CDR3 protein is CASSPDGAAREQYF. The CDR3 DNA sequence: TGTGCCAGCAGCCCCGACGGCGCGGCGAGGGAGCAGTACTTC. The chain couples TRBV7-2 to TRBJ2-7; D is uncertain. V was pared by 5 bases and J by 7 bases, with 18 bases between. The CDR3 sequence is 14 residues long. Germline-derived CDR1 and CDR2 are SGHTA and FQGNSA.

The chain carries TRBV19 and TRBJ2-1; tentatively, D is TRBD2 (7 bases). The germline V and J ends were trimmed by 5 bases and 0 bases, with 8 bases remaining between them. Germline assignment: CDR1 LNHDA and CDR2 SQIVND (reference sequence). The CDR3 is 14 residues long. CDR3 region: CASSAGASYNEQFF. The CDR3 DNA is TGTGCCAGTAGTGCGGGGGCCTCCTACAATGAGCAGTTCTTC.

This clone occurred a few times. The chain carries TRBV9 and TRBJ2-5, with D possibly TRBD1 on 5 matching bases. The CDR3 length is 16 residues. With 3 bases removed from V and 5 bases from J, the gap between germline ends came to 20 bases. Looked up from germline, CDR1 is SGDLS and CDR2 is YYNGEE. The CDR3 region is CASSEQGHTLRETQYF. The CDR3 DNA reads as TGTGCCAGCAGCGAACAAGGACACACGCTCAGGGAGACCCAGTACTTC. Combining the CDR3 with reference TRBV9 and TRBJ2-5 gives the whole variable domain DSGVTQTPKHLITATGQRVTLRCSPRSGDLSVYWYQQSLDQGLQFLIQYYNGEERAKGNILERFSAQQFPDLHSELNLSSLELGDSALYFCASSEQGHTLRETQYFGPGTRLLVL.

The chain links TRBV25-1 to TRBJ2-5, with D maybe TRBD2 (5 bases). Germline CDR1 MGHDK, CDR2 SYGVNS. This CDR3 contains 14 residues. V shed 11 bases and J shed 1 base, with 17 bases lying between them. As DNA, the CDR3 is TGTGCCTCGGCGGCGGCGGGCCGCCAAGAGACCCAGTACTTC. Translated: CASAAAGRQETQYF.

This clone was seen a handful of times. V gene TRBV19 combines with J gene TRBJ2-5; 7 bases are a match to TRBD1. From germline, CDR1 is LNHDA and CDR2 SQIVND (reference sequence). V lost 3 bases and J lost 5; bases outside the gene matches: 6. The CDR3 covers 14 residues. DNA of the CDR3: TGTGCCAGTAGTATTCAAGGGGGCATGGAGACCCAGTACTTC. As protein: CASSIQGGMETQYF.

V usage is TRBV27 and J usage is TRBJ1-2, with D uncertain. V gave up 8 bases and J gave up 4 bases, with 11 bases separating them. This CDR3 is built from 12 residues. From germline, CDR1 is MNHEY and CDR2 SMNVEV (reference sequence). The CDR3 DNA follows: TGTGCCAGCGGACTTCGTGGCTATGGCTACACCTTC. This gives the protein CASGLRGYGYTF.

This clone was seen a handful of times. The chain has TRBV15 and TRBJ2-7, with a weak D call TRBD2 (5 bases). Trimming removed 5 bases from V and 11 bases from J, with 19 bases in between. Germline values: CDR1 LNHNV, CDR2 YYDKDF (reference sequence). The CDR3 is 13 residues long. The CDR3: CATSAFPAEEKYF. The CDR3 DNA sequence: TGTGCCACCAGCGCATTCCCTGCGGAGGAAAAGTACTTC.

CDR3 sequence reads: CASSFSTGASYEQYF. The CDR3 DNA sequence: TGTGCCAGCAGTTTCAGTACAGGGGCCTCCTACGAGCAGTACTTC. The chain has TRBV28 and TRBJ2-7; 7 bases align to TRBD1. Germline V lookup: CDR1 MDHEN, CDR2 SYDVKM. The J segment lost 0 bases and the V segment lost 3 bases, leaving 5 bases of the junction unmatched. This CDR3 comprises 15 residues.

V usage is TRBV7-3 and J usage is TRBJ2-7; D is unclear. The CDR3 covers 13 residues. The V end lost 1 base, the J end lost 3 bases, and 7 bases lay between the germline ends. Germline V CDR1 and CDR2: SGHTA, FQGTGA. DNA of the CDR3: TGTGCCAGCAGCTTAAATCCCAGCTACGAGCAGTACTTC. Translating it yields CASSLNPSYEQYF.

This clone was observed a few times. The chain combines TRBV6-5 with TRBJ2-1; D remains ambiguous. The CDR3 extends over 13 amino acids. Between the trimmed V and J ends, which lost 5 bases and 10 bases, there was a span of 15 bases. CDR1 and CDR2 from the germline V gene are MNHEY and SVGAGI. The CDR3 DNA sequence: TGTGCCAGCAGTCTTACTGGGCTAAGGGAGCAGTTCTTC. Translation gives CASSLTGLREQFF.

This clone was counted a few times. The DNA for the CDR3 is TGTGCCATCAGCTACTCCACCGGGGAGCTGTTTTTT. It yields the protein CAISYSTGELFF. The chain combines TRBV10-3 with TRBJ2-2; D remains ambiguous. V lost 6 bases to trimming and J lost 4 bases, with 6 bases between them. The CDR3 is 12 amino acids. Germline V CDR1 and CDR2: ENHRY, SYGVKD.

This clone was seen a few times. V usage is TRBV5-4 and J usage is TRBJ2-1; 13 bases map to TRBD2. The CDR3 runs to 17 residues. CDR1 is SGHNT and CDR2 is YYREEE in the germline V gene (reference sequence). The trim removed 4 bases at V and 5 bases at J, leaving 9 bases unmatched. The chain's CDR3 is CASSPAGLAGLDNEQFF. DNA of the CDR3: TGTGCCAGCAGCCCCGCGGGACTAGCGGGGCTCGACAATGAGCAGTTCTTC.

The chain carries TRBV9 and TRBJ2-1; D may be TRBD1 (5 bases). CDR3 length: 15 amino acids. Per germline, CDR1 SGDLS and CDR2 YYNGEE. Trimming cost V 4 bases and J 8 bases, with 19 bases left between them. The CDR3 coding sequence is TGTGCCAGCAGCACACAGGAAGGAGTCTGGGATGAGCAGTTCTTC. It is translated as CASSTQEGVWDEQFF. The full variable domain, completed using reference TRBV9 and TRBJ2-1, is DSGVTQTPKHLITATGQRVTLRCSPRSGDLSVYWYQQSLDQGLQFLIQYYNGEERAKGNILERFSAQQFPDLHSELNLSSLELGDSALYFCASSTQEGVWDEQFFGPGTRLTVL.

This rearrangement joins TRBV13 to TRBJ1-1; maybe TRBD1 (6 bases). Between the trimmed V and J ends, which lost 8 bases and 7 bases, there was a span of 20 bases. Germline V gives CDR1 PRHDT, CDR2 FYEKMQ (reference sequence). This CDR3 contains 14 residues. CDR3 amino acids: CASAQGIHEGEAFF. Here the CDR3 DNA reads TGTGCCAGCGCACAGGGAATTCACGAGGGTGAAGCTTTCTTT.

This chain links TRBV6-5 with TRBJ2-5; TRBD2 aligns across 7 bases. This CDR3 spans 14 amino acids. With V trimmed by 4 bases and J by 5 bases, 7 bases remained unmatched. The germline V gene has CDR1 MNHEY and CDR2 SVGAGI. The CDR3: CASSSPTSWETQYF. The DNA for the CDR3 is TGTGCCAGCAGTTCCCCGACTAGCTGGGAGACCCAGTACTTC.

The gene calls are TRBV6-5 and TRBJ2-5, with 9 bases that match TRBD1. The germline V gene encodes CDR1 MNHEY and CDR2 SVGAGI. The V segment lost 6 bases and the J segment 2 bases; nucleotides outside the gene matches: 7. The CDR3 runs to 15 residues. CDR3 residues: CASRASQGAQETQYF. Written as DNA, the CDR3 is TGTGCCAGCAGAGCCTCACAGGGGGCACAAGAGACCCAGTACTTC.